The 20 T cell receptor beta chains below come from one sample, sequenced in a study of beta chain features in type 1 diabetes. All of the isolated RNA was reverse transcribed, so expressed TCRB transcripts were sequenced. The repertoire was sequenced with immunoSEQ multiplex PCR; TCRdb's copy has only in-frame clones and lacks some. This sample carries 300,000 to 350,000 clones, 6.5% to 10% of them seen once, and the ten largest clones take 0.44%. Input material: central memory CD4+ T cells from blood. These receptors were taken from a young woman in good health.

Comments on this clone: Possible read error: a much larger clone is one base away. Additional DNA sequences in this sample encode the identical CDR3. The V and J genes are TRBV6-6 and TRBJ2-6; D perhaps matches TRBD2 (6 bases). Trimming left V 2 bases short and J 1 base short, with 6 bases between. CDR3 size: 15 residues. CDR1 is MNHNY and CDR2 is SVGAGI in the germline V gene (reference sequence). The CDR3 spells CASSYGGSGANVLTF. CDR3 in DNA: TGTGCCAGCAGTTACGGGGGGTCTGGGGCCAACGTCCTGACTTTC.

V gene TRBV29-1 combines with J gene TRBJ2-5, with D perhaps matching TRBD1 (6 bases). Germline CDR1 and CDR2: SQVTM and ANQGSEA. The CDR3 spans 12 residues. V lost 7 bases to trimming and J lost 4 bases, with 13 bases between them. The CDR3 region has the DNA TGCAGCGGTGGGGGACACGGAGAGACCCAGTACTTC. Residues: CSGGGHGETQYF.

The gene calls are TRBV25-1 and TRBJ2-7; D is perhaps TRBD1 (6 bases). From germline, CDR1 is MGHDK and CDR2 SYGVNS. There are 15 residues in the CDR3. Trimming removed 3 bases from V and 4 bases from J, with 16 bases in between. This CDR3 is CASSDPQGTSYEQYF. In DNA, the CDR3 is TGTGCCAGCAGTGATCCCCAGGGGACCTCTTACGAGCAGTACTTC.

The V call is TRBV2, the J call TRBJ2-7; D gene unclear. Deletions cut 5 bases from V and 4 bases from J, with 6 bases between. The CDR3 covers 11 residues. Germline values: CDR1 SNHLY, CDR2 FYNNEI. CDR3 sequence: CASSTLYEQYF. Written as DNA, the CDR3 is TGTGCCAGCAGTACACTGTACGAGCAGTACTTC.

This chain connects TRBV2 to TRBJ1-5; 9 bases align to TRBD1. Germline lookup yields CDR1 SNHLY and CDR2 FYNNEI. The CDR3 spans 14 residues. The V gene end was trimmed by 6 bases and the J gene end by 7 bases; junction bases not matched to a gene: 7. The CDR3 spells CASRGTGSIQPQHF. The DNA for the CDR3 is TGTGCCAGCAGGGGGACAGGGTCTATCCAGCCCCAGCATTTT.

The chain couples TRBV2 to TRBJ2-3; TRBD2 matches at 9 bases. CDR1 is SNHLY, CDR2 FYNNEI, per germline. V shed 5 bases and J 2 bases; nucleotides not matched to a gene: 8. The CDR3 loop spans 16 amino acids. CDR3 DNA sequence: TGTGCCAGCAGTACACGAAGACTAGCGGACACAGATACGCAGTATTTT. Translated, it gives CASSTRRLADTDTQYF.

V usage is TRBV10-3 and J usage is TRBJ2-5; 16 nucleotides line up with TRBD2. The length of the CDR3 is 16 residues. Germline loops: CDR1 ENHRY, CDR2 SYGVKD. The CDR3 sequence is CTYTGTSGRAVKREYF. CDR3 bases: TGTACTTACACCGGGACTAGCGGGAGGGCCGTCAAAAGGGAGTACTTC.

This clone was seen repeatedly, ten times or more. The chain recombines TRBV7-6 with TRBJ2-3, with a tentative D call TRBD1 (6 bases). Germline values: CDR1 SGHVS, CDR2 FNYEAQ. Trimming cost V 5 bases and J 3 bases, with 12 bases left between them. CDR3 length equals 14 residues. The CDR3 DNA follows: TGTGCCAGCAGCAACAGGGACAAAACAGATACGCAGTATTTT. This encodes CASSNRDKTDTQYF.

This clone was counted only a few times. The chain uses TRBV7-2 and TRBJ1-5, with TRBD1 matching 10 bases. Germline V gene lookup returns CDR1 SGHTA and CDR2 FQGNSA. V lost 5 bases and J lost 6; bases outside the gene matches: 10. The CDR3 length is 16 residues. DNA of the CDR3: TGTGCCAGCAGCCCTACCGGGACAGGGGTCGGTCAGCCCCAGCATTTT. Translated, it gives CASSPTGTGVGQPQHF.

This chain joins TRBV5-1 and TRBJ2-5; the D is unclear. Germline values: CDR1 SGHRS, CDR2 YFSETQ. Trimming pared 2 bases from V and 3 bases from J, leaving 8 bases between. This CDR3 has 13 amino acids. The CDR3 region has the DNA TGCGCCAGCAGCTTTAATAGCAAAGAGACCCAGTACTTC. Translating gives CASSFNSKETQYF.

CDR3 region: CASSLNPSGEQFF. CDR3 sequence (DNA): TGTGCCAGCAGCTTAAACCCAAGCGGTGAGCAGTTCTTC. This chain uses TRBV11-2 with TRBJ2-1; tentative D call: TRBD2 (5 bases). V was clipped by 2 bases and J by 9 bases, with 11 bases between them. The CDR3 loop spans 13 amino acids. Germline CDR1 reads SGHAT; CDR2 reads FQNNGV. Full variable domain (rest looked up from reference TRBV11-2 and TRBJ2-1): EAGVAQSPRYKIIEKRQSVAFWCNPISGHATLYWYQQILGQGPKLLIQFQNNGVVDDSQLPKDRFSAERLKGVDSTLKIQPAKLEDSAVYLCASSLNPSGEQFFGPGTRLTVL.

The chain couples TRBV6-5 to TRBJ1-1; possible D gene TRBD1, 6 bases. With 5 bases removed from V and 3 bases from J, the gap between germline ends came to 10 bases. Germline V gene lookup returns CDR1 MNHEY and CDR2 SVGAGI. The CDR3 is 13 amino acids. This CDR3 reads CASSGYRDTEAFF. The CDR3 region has the DNA TGTGCCAGCAGTGGGTACAGGGACACTGAAGCTTTCTTT.

This chain links TRBV7-9 with TRBJ1-1; D gene ambiguous. The V end lost 1 base, the J end lost 2 bases, and 8 bases lay between the germline ends. The CDR3 totals 14 residues. Germline loops: CDR1 SEHNR, CDR2 FQNEAQ (reference sequence). For the CDR3, the DNA is TGTGCCAGCAGCTTAGGCCCGGGAAACACTGAAGCTTTCTTT. Residues: CASSLGPGNTEAFF. Full variable domain (rest looked up from reference TRBV7-9 and TRBJ1-1): DTGVSQNPRHKITKRGQNVTFRCDPISEHNRLYWYRQTLGQGPEFLTYFQNEAQLEKSRLLSDRFSAERPKGSFSTLEIQRTEQGDSAMYLCASSLGPGNTEAFFGQGTRLTVV.

This clone was counted a few times. The chain has TRBV5-1 and TRBJ2-6; weak D call: TRBD2 (5 bases). With 4 bases removed from V and 4 bases from J, the gap between germline ends came to 21 bases. The CDR3 extends over 18 amino acids. The germline gives CDR1 SGHRS, CDR2 YFSETQ. DNA of the CDR3: TGCGCCAGCAGCCTACAAGCCCTCGGACTTTTGGGGGCCAACGTCCTGACTTTC. Protein sequence: CASSLQALGLLGANVLTF.

The rearrangement joins TRBV18 to TRBJ1-2; possible D gene TRBD1, 6 bases. This CDR3 is built from 13 residues. CDR1 KGHSH and CDR2 LQKENI come from the germline V gene. The germline V and J ends were trimmed by 3 bases and 8 bases, with 13 bases remaining between them. CDR3 protein: CASSPDSRTGYTF. For the CDR3, the DNA is TGTGCCAGCTCACCGGACAGTAGGACGGGCTACACCTTC.

J is TRBJ2-2 and V is TRBV5-6; a possible D gene is TRBD2 (6 bases). Trimming pared 4 bases from V and 2 bases from J, leaving 15 bases between. Per the germline V gene, CDR1 is SGHDT and CDR2 is YYEEEE. CDR3 length: 16 amino acids. The DNA of the CDR3 is TGTGCCAGCAGCGGAGGGCTGGCGGGAAACACCGGGGAGCTGTTTTTT. This gives the protein CASSGGLAGNTGELFF.

This clone has only a few counts. CDR3 sequence: CASSQNQAGEQYF. CDR3 coding DNA: TGTGCCAGCAGCCAAAATCAAGCGGGGGAGCAGTACTTC. This rearrangement joins TRBV14 to TRBJ2-7; TRBD2 matches 7 bases. V was pared by 2 bases and J by 7 bases, with 5 bases of the junction left unmatched. The CDR3 is made up of 13 amino acids. Per germline, CDR1 SGHDN and CDR2 FVKESK.

The chain couples TRBV28 to TRBJ2-4; tentatively, D is TRBD1 (6 bases). This CDR3 region has 13 residues. Trimming stripped 7 bases from V and 6 bases from J, with 13 bases between. CDR1 is MDHEN, CDR2 SYDVKM, per germline. As DNA, the CDR3 is TGTGCCAGCAAGGTAGGGGGTGGAAACATTCAGTACTTC. Its protein product is CASKVGGGNIQYF.

The V call is TRBV7-2, the J call TRBJ1-2; unclear D gene. V dropped 1 base and J dropped 5 bases, with 11 bases sitting between them. Germline CDR1 reads SGHTA; CDR2 reads FQGNSA. The CDR3 runs to 14 residues. The CDR3 nucleotides are TGTGCCAGCAGCTTAGATGCAGGTCTTTATGGCTACACCTTC. Translating gives CASSLDAGLYGYTF.

This clone has just a few counts. The chain has TRBV7-2 and TRBJ2-5; no reliable D call. The CDR3 extends over 14 amino acids. Looked up from germline, CDR1 is SGHTA and CDR2 is FQGNSA. The V end was cut by 5 bases, the J end by 1 base, with 11 bases between. The CDR3, as DNA: TGTGCCAGCAGCCGCGCGGCGGTCCAAGAGACCCAGTACTTC. Protein sequence: CASSRAAVQETQYF. Combining the CDR3 with reference TRBV7-2 and TRBJ2-5 gives the whole variable domain GAGVSQSPSNKVTEKGKDVELRCDPISGHTALYWYRQSLGQGLEFLIYFQGNSAPDKSGLPSDRFSAERTGGSVSTLTIQRTQQEDSAVYLCASSRAAVQETQYFGPGTRLLVL.